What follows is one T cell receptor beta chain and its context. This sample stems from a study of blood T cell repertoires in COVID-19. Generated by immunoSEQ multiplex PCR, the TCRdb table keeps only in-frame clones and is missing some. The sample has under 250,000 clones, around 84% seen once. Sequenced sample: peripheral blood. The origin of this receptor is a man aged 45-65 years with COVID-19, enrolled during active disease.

The CDR3 DNA follows: TGTGCCAGCAGTGGGCAGACTAACTATGGCTACACCTTC. Translating gives CASSGQTNYGYTF. The chain employs TRBV2 and TRBJ1-2; no reliable D call. The CDR3 totals 13 residues. Trimming stripped 4 bases from V and 0 bases from J, with 6 bases between. Germline assignment: CDR1 SNHLY and CDR2 FYNNEI.